This TCR beta chain was found in a study of T-cell memory formation after mild COVID-19. TCRdb called the 5' RACE reads again in MiXCR, with one record for every CDR3 protein. This table holds around 500,000 distinct CDR3 sequences, about 20% found once. The CDR3 runs 16 residues. Germline loops: CDR1 SEHNR, CDR2 FQNEAQ (reference sequence). The junction had 4 bases not matched to a gene; V was cut back by 5 bases and J by 4 bases. Sequences were obtained from PBMCs or a T cell subset sorted from them (not recorded which). This TCR came from an adult woman who had mild COVID-19 (a few samples of this study predate the infection). Cell type and time point are not known. The rearrangement links TRBV7-9 to TRBJ2-1; 14 nucleotides match TRBD2. The CDR3 coding sequence is TGTGCCAGCAGCCCAAGGACTAGCGGGAGGTACAATGAGCAGTTCTTC. Protein product: CASSPRTSGRYNEQFF.